The 16 T cell receptor beta chains below were found in one sample sequenced in a study of technical replicates of blood from a handful of donors. Some clones are missing from TCRdb's copy, which holds only in-frame ones; the method was immunoSEQ multiplex PCR. Counted here are 53,000 or so clones, 80% to 95% occurring once; the ten biggest clones make up over 4%. The sequencing sample was made of PBMCs. These TCRs come from a human donor in good health. Some clones in this sample may be carry-over from other donors' samples.

This chain links TRBV5-6 with TRBJ1-1; the D gene is possibly TRBD1 (5 bases). The CDR3 has 15 residues. In germline, CDR1 is SGHDT, CDR2 YYEEEE. Trimming pared 3 bases from V and 1 base from J, leaving 13 bases between. CDR3 protein: CASSYDRLSNTEAFF. The DNA of the CDR3 is TGTGCCAGCAGCTATGACAGACTCTCGAACACTGAAGCTTTCTTT.

This chain uses TRBV6-5 with TRBJ1-5; D is unclear. V was cut by 10 bases and J by 3 bases, with 16 bases left in between. The CDR3 consists of 14 residues. The V gene's germline CDR1 is MNHEY and CDR2 SVGAGI. The CDR3 is CATQRGGANQPQHF. For the CDR3, the DNA is TGTGCCACCCAACGTGGAGGAGCCAATCAGCCCCAGCATTTT.

The chain links TRBV2 to TRBJ2-1; TRBD2 might be the D (5 bases). Germline V lookup: CDR1 SNHLY, CDR2 FYNNEI. The CDR3 extends over 12 amino acids. Trimming removed 6 bases at V and 10 bases at J, with 13 bases between. CDR3 nucleotide sequence: TGTGCCAGCAGCGACGGACTGCAAGAGCAGTTCTTC. Translation: CASSDGLQEQFF. Together with reference TRBV2 and TRBJ2-1, the CDR3 gives the full variable domain: EPEVTQTPSHQVTQMGQEVILRCVPISNHLYFYWYRQILGQKVEFLVSFYNNEISEKSEIFDDQFSVERPDGSNFTLKIRSTKLEDSAMYFCASSDGLQEQFFGPGTRLTVL.

The chain carries TRBV5-1 and TRBJ2-3; D may be TRBD2 (6 bases). Germline assignment: CDR1 SGHRS and CDR2 YFSETQ. CDR3 length: 15 residues. V dropped 4 bases and J dropped 0 bases, with 12 bases sitting between them. The CDR3 here is CASSPHRGSTDTQYF. CDR3 DNA: TGCGCCAGCAGCCCCCATCGGGGGAGCACAGATACGCAGTATTTT.

The rearrangement uses TRBV5-6 and TRBJ1-6; 7 positions match TRBD1. Germline V gene data show CDR1 as SGHDT and CDR2 as YYEEEE. Unmatched junction bases numbered 4, after V lost 1 base and J lost 6 bases. The CDR3 sequence is 15 residues long. This chain's CDR3 is CASSLRGLGNSPLHF. CDR3 DNA sequence: TGTGCCAGCAGCTTGAGGGGGCTGGGTAATTCACCCCTCCACTTT.

The gene calls are TRBV6-5 and TRBJ1-2; TRBD1 might be the D (5 bases). Germline CDR1 reads MNHEY; CDR2 reads SVGAGI. V lost 3 bases and J 5 bases, leaving 16 bases between the germline ends. The CDR3 has 15 amino acids. CDR3 protein: CASSYGQGGAYGYTF. In nucleotides, the CDR3 is TGTGCCAGCAGTTATGGGCAGGGAGGGGCTTATGGCTACACCTTC.

The CDR3 DNA reads TGTGCCAGCAGCCAGAACGTGCTAGCCGCAAACAATGAGCAGTTCTTC. Amino acids: CASSQNVLAANNEQFF. J is TRBJ2-1 and V is TRBV4-2; possibly TRBD2 for D (5 bases). CDR3 length: 16 amino acids. Between the trimmed V and J ends, which lost 3 bases and 5 bases, there was a span of 17 bases. Germline CDR1 is LGHNA and CDR2 is YNFKEQ.

This chain uses TRBV4-3 with TRBJ2-1, with TRBD2 identical over 7 bases. The CDR3 runs 15 residues. CDR1 is LGHNA, CDR2 YSLEER, per germline. V lost 4 bases to trimming and J lost 6 bases; unmatched junction nucleotides: 9. This CDR3 reads CASSRVEGGSNEQFF. CDR3 sequence (DNA): TGCGCCAGCAGCCGAGTAGAGGGAGGGAGCAATGAGCAGTTCTTC.

The CDR3, as DNA: TGTGCCAGTAGTATGGGGACGGAGGGGGCGCGCACCGGGGAGCTGTTTTTT. Its translation is CASSMGTEGARTGELFF. The genes are TRBV19 and TRBJ2-2; possibly TRBD1 for D (7 bases). The V end lost 3 bases, the J end lost 4 bases, and 18 bases lay between the germline ends. Germline V gene sequence: CDR1 LNHDA, CDR2 SQIVND (reference sequence). The CDR3 extends over 17 amino acids.

This clone turned up a few times. In DNA, the CDR3 is TGTGCCAGTAGTATACGGGGGAGGGCCTACGAGCAGTACTTC. This encodes CASSIRGRAYEQYF. The chain employs TRBV19 and TRBJ2-7, with 7 bases aligning to TRBD2. The CDR3 length is 14 residues. Germline loops: CDR1 LNHDA, CDR2 SQIVND (reference sequence). After removal of 2 bases from V and 2 bases from J, the junction contained 3 bases not matched to a gene.

V usage is TRBV7-2 and J usage is TRBJ1-1, with D tentatively TRBD1 (6 bases). The germline V gene has CDR1 SGHTA and CDR2 FQGNSA. With 5 bases removed from V and 4 bases from J, the gap between germline ends came to 14 bases. This CDR3 region has 14 residues. CDR3: CASSHTGRLTEAFF. The CDR3 nucleotides read TGTGCCAGCAGCCACACAGGGCGGCTCACTGAAGCTTTCTTT.

CDR3: CASSAGLPPSYNEQFF. In nucleotides, the CDR3 is TGTGCCAGTAGTGCCGGACTACCCCCCTCCTACAATGAGCAGTTCTTC. V and J are TRBV19 and TRBJ2-1; tentative D call: TRBD2 (6 bases). This CDR3 spans 16 amino acids. V shed 5 bases and J shed 0 bases, with 14 bases lying between them. Germline V gives CDR1 LNHDA, CDR2 SQIVND (reference sequence).

The chain joins TRBV18 to TRBJ2-7, with D hard to call. The germline V gene has CDR1 KGHSH and CDR2 LQKENI. The CDR3 is 14 residues long. V was shortened by 3 bases and J by 0 bases, with 9 bases between the two germline ends. The CDR3 nucleotides read TGTGCCAGCTCACCCACAGAGCTCTCCTACGAGCAGTACTTC. Its protein is CASSPTELSYEQYF.

This clone was seen only once. The genes are TRBV9 and TRBJ2-1; possibly TRBD2 for D (5 bases). The germline gives CDR1 SGDLS, CDR2 YYNGEE. This CDR3 comprises 15 residues. Trimming removed 2 bases from V and 1 base from J, with 10 bases in between. CDR3 residues: CASSVEGVSYNEQFF. The CDR3 coding sequence is TGTGCCAGCAGCGTCGAGGGAGTTTCCTACAATGAGCAGTTCTTC.

The rearrangement uses TRBV7-7 and TRBJ2-1; 9 bases agree with TRBD1. The CDR3 runs 18 residues. Unmatched junction bases numbered 18, after V lost 2 bases and J lost 10 bases. Germline values: CDR1 SSHAT, CDR2 FNYEAQ (reference sequence). The CDR3 here is CASSLKPTRGTGKIEQFF. The DNA for the CDR3 is TGTGCCAGCAGCTTAAAGCCCACTCGCGGGACAGGGAAAATAGAGCAGTTCTTC.

The chain couples TRBV18 to TRBJ2-5; 7 positions agree with TRBD1. Per the germline V gene, CDR1 is KGHSH and CDR2 is LQKENI. CDR3 length: 15 amino acids. V was pared by 2 bases and J by 1 base, with 4 bases of the junction left unmatched. The CDR3 loop reads CASSPSSGGQETQYF. CDR3 nucleotide sequence: TGTGCCAGCTCACCATCCTCAGGGGGCCAAGAGACCCAGTACTTC.